This passage covers 28 T cell receptor beta chains from one sample sequenced in a study of T cells after yellow fever vaccination. TCRdb itself ran the 5' RACE reads through MiXCR, one entry per CDR3 protein. Of 95,000 to 150,000 distinct CDR3 sequences listed, approximately 9% are singletons. The starting material was CD8+ T cells sorted from PBMCs, obtained on the day of the yellow fever booster vaccination. The receptors originated from a man younger than 35 who received the YFV17D yellow fever vaccine.

This clonotype was seen only a few times. Relative to the germline gene, one junction end is altered; a read error may explain this. The genes are TRBV20-1 and TRBJ1-1; the D is unclear. The CDR3 is 15 residues long. Germline CDR1 and CDR2: DFQATT and SNEGSKA (reference sequence). CDR3 residues: CSARVESDANTEAFF. The DNA of the CDR3 is TGCAGTGCCAGAGTTGAGTCGGACGCTAACACTGAAGCTTTCTTT.

The V and J genes are TRBV6-2 or TRBV6-3 and TRBJ1-1, with 7 bases matching TRBD1. CDR3 size: 14 residues. Germline CDR1 MNHEY, CDR2 SVGEGT. The junction had 11 bases not matched to a gene; V was cut back by 8 bases and J by 5 bases. CDR3 in amino acids: CASSRGGSLTEAFF. CDR3 DNA: TGTGCCAGCTCCAGGGGGGGGAGTCTGACTGAAGCTTTCTTT.

This clonotype occurred many times. CDR3 in amino acids: CSVEDTLAGIKNEQFF. The CDR3 DNA reads as TGCAGCGTTGAAGATACGCTAGCGGGGATCAAGAATGAGCAGTTCTTC. The genes are TRBV29-1 and TRBJ2-1; 9 positions agree with TRBD2. The V segment lost 0 bases and the J segment 7 bases; nucleotides outside the gene matches: 10. This CDR3 has 16 residues. Germline loops: CDR1 SQVTM, CDR2 ANQGSEA.

The CDR3 protein is CASSLSASGATLFYEQYV. In DNA form, the CDR3 reads TGTGCCAGCAGCTTGTCCGCTAGCGGGGCCACCCTTTTCTACGAGCAGTACGTC. This chain joins TRBV5-6 and TRBJ2-7, with 9 bases matching TRBD2. After removal of 1 base from V and 3 bases from J, the junction contained 14 bases not matched to a gene. This CDR3 has 18 residues. CDR1 is SGHDT and CDR2 is YYEEEE in the germline V gene.

The chain joins TRBV7-9 to TRBJ1-1, with TRBD1 as a possible D gene (5 bases). V was clipped by 7 bases and J by 7 bases, with 13 bases between them. The CDR3 spans 12 residues. The germline V gene encodes CDR1 SEHNR and CDR2 FQNEAQ (reference sequence). Here the CDR3 reads CASTSQGVEAFF. CDR3 bases: TGTGCCAGCACCTCTCAGGGCGTTGAAGCTTTCTTT.

The rearrangement uses TRBV12-3 or TRBV12-4 and TRBJ2-1, with D unclear. V lost 1 base and J 9 bases, leaving 7 bases between the germline ends. The CDR3 contains 12 residues. CDR3: CASSLDRIEQFF. The CDR3 bases are TGTGCCAGCAGTTTAGATAGAATTGAGCAGTTCTTC.

This chain connects TRBV3-1 to TRBJ1-2; D perhaps matches TRBD1 (5 bases). The CDR3 loop spans 15 amino acids. Germline V gene lookup returns CDR1 LGHDT and CDR2 YNNKEL (reference sequence). Trimming left V 1 base short and J 4 bases short, with 13 bases between. CDR3 coding DNA: TGTGCCAGCAGCCAAGGCCCTGAGGGGAGCTATGGCTACACCTTC. Protein: CASSQGPEGSYGYTF.

V is TRBV5-1 and J is TRBJ2-3; TRBD2 aligns across 10 bases. From germline, CDR1 is SGHRS and CDR2 YFSETQ. Trimming took 0 bases from V and 5 from J; bases not matched to a gene: 6. This CDR3 has 16 residues. The CDR3 sequence: CASSLAKRGGIDTQYF. The CDR3 region has the DNA TGCGCCAGCAGCTTGGCGAAGCGGGGGGGGATAGATACGCAGTATTTT.

V is TRBV7-9 and J is TRBJ2-3; 14 positions agree with TRBD2. Germline loops: CDR1 SEHNR, CDR2 FQNEAQ (reference sequence). Trimming cost V 5 bases and J 4 bases; bases outside gene matches: 8. This CDR3 has 17 amino acids. The chain's CDR3 is CASSIGGTSGGSDTQYF. The CDR3 nucleotides read TGTGCCAGCAGCATCGGCGGGACTAGCGGGGGCTCAGATACGCAGTATTTT.

The chain carries TRBV6-5 and TRBJ2-7; D is unclear. The CDR3 length is 13 residues. V shed 3 bases and J shed 1 base, with 7 bases lying between them. Per the germline V gene, CDR1 is MNHEY and CDR2 is SVGAGI. As DNA, the CDR3 is TGTGCCAGCAGTTATTACCTTTCCTACGAGCAGTACTTC. Amino acids: CASSYYLSYEQYF.

V and J are TRBV10-3 and TRBJ2-5; D not certain. CDR1 ENHRY and CDR2 SYGVKD come from the germline V gene. Trimming took off 11 bases at V and 4 bases at J, with 17 bases between the two ends. The CDR3 loop spans 13 amino acids. The CDR3 DNA follows: TGTGCCCCCGAGGATGGGGTCTCAGAGACCCAGTACTTC. Residues: CAPEDGVSETQYF.

The V call is TRBV6-2 or TRBV6-3, the J call TRBJ2-1; the match to TRBD2 covers 10 bases. Looked up from germline, CDR1 is MNHEY and CDR2 is SVGEGT. The V segment lost 0 bases and the J segment 6 bases; nucleotides outside the gene matches: 2. CDR3 length: 15 residues. CDR3 region: CASSYSLAGGNEQFF. Written as DNA, the CDR3 is TGTGCCAGCAGTTACTCTTTAGCGGGGGGCAATGAGCAGTTCTTC.

This sequence joins TRBV18 and TRBJ2-5; 7 positions match TRBD2. The CDR3 runs to 15 residues. Losses at the gene ends were 6 bases for V and 1 base for J; bases not matched to a gene: 8. Germline CDR1 reads KGHSH; CDR2 reads LQKENI. Here the CDR3 DNA reads TGTGCCAGCTCCCGCGGACTAGAGTTCCAAGAGACCCAGTACTTC. Its translation is CASSRGLEFQETQYF.

This clonotype was seen a few times. This chain connects TRBV6-6 to TRBJ1-5; a possible D gene is TRBD1 (6 bases). Trimming shortened V by 5 bases and J by 4 bases, and 12 bases separated the two germline ends. This CDR3 has 14 residues. The germline V gene has CDR1 MNHNY and CDR2 SVGAGI (reference sequence). DNA for the CDR3: TGTGCCAGCAGTGAATCAGGGGAAAATCAGCCCCAGCATTTT. Its translation is CASSESGENQPQHF.

At least ten counts were recorded for this clonotype. The chain recombines TRBV4-1 with TRBJ2-1; D uncertain. CDR3 length: 12 amino acids. Looked up from germline, CDR1 is MGHRA and CDR2 is YSYEKL. V shed 2 bases and J shed 11 bases, with 10 bases lying between them. The CDR3 coding sequence is TGCGCCAGCAGCCAATTCGCAGCTAAGCAGTTCTTC. This codes for CASSQFAAKQFF.

The chain is built from TRBV6-2 or TRBV6-3 and TRBJ2-7, with D perhaps matching TRBD1 (5 bases). Germline V CDR1 and CDR2: MNHEY, SVGEGT. The germline V and J ends were trimmed by 2 bases and 5 bases, with 19 bases remaining between them. CDR3 length: 16 amino acids. The CDR3 sequence is CASSYAFRAAQDEQYF. For the CDR3, the DNA is TGTGCCAGCAGTTACGCCTTCAGGGCAGCCCAGGACGAGCAGTACTTC.

This clonotype has a count of ten or more. The V gene is TRBV4-1, the J gene TRBJ1-2; 10 positions match TRBD1. This CDR3 is built from 14 residues. CDR1 and CDR2 from the germline V gene are MGHRA and YSYEKL. Germline trimming cut 1 base from V and 6 bases from J; bases unmatched to any gene: 2. CDR3 residues: CASSQVGTGDGYTF. CDR3 nucleotides: TGCGCCAGCAGCCAAGTGGGGACAGGGGATGGCTACACCTTC.

In its sample, this clonotype ranks as medium-sized. The rearrangement uses TRBV7-9 and TRBJ2-1; D not resolved. Per the germline V gene, CDR1 is SEHNR and CDR2 is FQNEAQ (reference sequence). Trimming left V 3 bases short and J 12 bases short, with 9 bases between. CDR3 length: 11 amino acids. The CDR3 nucleotides read TGTGCCAGCAGCTTCAATCGGAGGCAGTTCTTC. Protein: CASSFNRRQFF.

The V and J genes are TRBV19 and TRBJ2-3, with D possibly TRBD2 on 6 matching bases. The germline V gene encodes CDR1 LNHDA and CDR2 SQIVND (reference sequence). The CDR3 loop spans 16 amino acids. Trimming removed 7 bases at V and 2 bases at J, with 19 bases between. CDR3 bases: TGTGCCAGTACCACCGGGACTCCGCGTCCCACAGATACGCAGTATTTT. The encoded protein is CASTTGTPRPTDTQYF.

This chain joins TRBV7-9 and TRBJ2-6, with 9 bases matching TRBD1. The CDR3 is 20 amino acids. J gave up 0 bases and V 4 bases, and 13 bases lay outside the gene matches. Germline-derived CDR1 and CDR2 are SEHNR and FQNEAQ (reference sequence). The CDR3 is CASSSALRTGVHSGANVLTF. DNA of the CDR3: TGTGCCAGCAGCTCGGCGCTAAGGACAGGGGTACACTCTGGGGCCAACGTCCTGACTTTC.

This clonotype was detected only a few times. The chain is built from TRBV7-2 and TRBJ2-5, with 7 bases aligning to TRBD1. V was clipped by 4 bases and J by 2 bases; unmatched bases: 7. The length of the CDR3 is 15 residues. CDR1 is SGHTA and CDR2 is FQGNSA in the germline V gene. The CDR3 coding sequence is TGTGCCAGCAGCTCCCCTCAGGGGGTTCAAGAGACCCAGTACTTC. Residues: CASSSPQGVQETQYF.

There are a few counts of this clonotype. In DNA form, the CDR3 reads TGTGCCATCAGTGAGTCCGGTGGCGGGACCTACGAGCAGTACGTC. Translated, it gives CAISESGGGTYEQYV. V and J are TRBV10-3 and TRBJ2-7; the D gene is possibly TRBD2 (6 bases). V lost 0 bases and J lost 2, with 11 bases in between. The CDR3 consists of 15 residues. CDR1 is ENHRY and CDR2 is SYGVKD in the germline V gene.

In this sample, this clonotype turned up a few times. This chain links TRBV6-6 with TRBJ2-3; the D is unclear. CDR1 is MNHNY, CDR2 SVGAGI, per germline (reference sequence). The CDR3 is 12 amino acids. V shed 6 bases and J shed 2 bases, with 6 bases lying between them. CDR3 in amino acids: CASSSYTDTQYF. CDR3 coding DNA: TGTGCCAGCAGCTCATACACAGATACGCAGTATTTT.

CDR3 protein: CASSYSEGQGYNEQFF. CDR3 nucleotides: TGTGCCAGCAGTTACTCGGAGGGGCAGGGCTACAATGAGCAGTTCTTC. The V and J genes are TRBV6-2 or TRBV6-3 and TRBJ2-1; the D gene is possibly TRBD2 (6 bases). Germline CDR1 MNHEY, CDR2 SVGEGT. The CDR3 length is 16 residues. V was clipped by 0 bases and J by 3 bases, with 12 bases between them.

The chain couples TRBV7-8 to TRBJ2-5; D gene ambiguous. The CDR3 is made up of 11 amino acids. V was trimmed by 2 bases and J by 7 bases, leaving 5 bases between them. Germline assignment: CDR1 SGHVS and CDR2 FQNEAQ. CDR3 DNA: TGTGCCAGCAGCTTATCCCGGACCCAGTACTTC. This gives the protein CASSLSRTQYF.

J is TRBJ2-5 and V is TRBV6-2 or TRBV6-3, with 7 bases aligning to TRBD2. CDR1 MNHEY and CDR2 SVGEGT come from the germline V gene. This CDR3 is built from 12 residues. V lost 9 bases, J lost 5 bases, and 6 bases stayed unmatched. The DNA of the CDR3 is TGTGCCAGTGGGACTATTGTGGAGACCCAGTACTTC. This encodes CASGTIVETQYF.

The V and J genes are TRBV9 and TRBJ2-1; D is undetermined. V lost 0 bases and J lost 8, with 15 bases in between. This CDR3 contains 15 residues. Germline V CDR1 and CDR2: SGDLS, YYNGEE. This chain's CDR3 is CASSVESSGIDEQFF. CDR3 coding DNA: TGTGCCAGCAGCGTAGAGAGTTCAGGTATCGATGAGCAGTTCTTC.

The rearrangement links TRBV12-3 or TRBV12-4 to TRBJ1-3; unclear D gene. The germline V and J ends were trimmed by 4 bases and 1 base, with 17 bases remaining between them. The CDR3 consists of 17 residues. The CDR3 here is CASSSNPRPLSGNTIYF. The CDR3 DNA reads TGTGCCAGCAGTTCGAACCCCCGCCCGTTATCTGGAAACACCATATATTTT.